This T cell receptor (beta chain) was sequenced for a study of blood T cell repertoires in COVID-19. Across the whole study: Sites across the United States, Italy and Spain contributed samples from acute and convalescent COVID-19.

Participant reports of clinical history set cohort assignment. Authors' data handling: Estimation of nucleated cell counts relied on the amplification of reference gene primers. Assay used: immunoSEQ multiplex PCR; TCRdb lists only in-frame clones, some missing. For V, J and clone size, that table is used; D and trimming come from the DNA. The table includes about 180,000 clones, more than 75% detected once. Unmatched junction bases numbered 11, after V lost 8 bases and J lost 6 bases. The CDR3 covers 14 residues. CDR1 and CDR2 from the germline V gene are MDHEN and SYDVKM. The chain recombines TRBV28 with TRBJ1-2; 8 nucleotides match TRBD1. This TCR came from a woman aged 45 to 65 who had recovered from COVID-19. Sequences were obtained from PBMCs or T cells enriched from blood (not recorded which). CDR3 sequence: CASYTQGTGDGYTF. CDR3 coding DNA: TGTGCCAGCTATACACAGGGGACAGGCGATGGCTACACCTTC.